A selection of T cell receptor beta chains follows, all from one sample in a study of blood T cell repertoires in COVID-19. The repertoire was sequenced with immunoSEQ multiplex PCR; TCRdb's copy has only in-frame clones and lacks some. The sample holds roughly 70,000 clones, about four fifths seen once. Sample: peripheral blood. These receptors were collected from a man aged 60-69 years with COVID-19, enrolled during active disease. The CDR3 runs from the conserved cysteine through the conserved F or W. The D gene is left open where the match is weak. Clone size is given for some rows only: seen once, a few or many times, or a class if the clone is expanded.

TRBV12-5	TRBJ2-2	.	TRBD2	TGTGCTAGTGGTTTAGGGACTAGTGCCGGGGAGCTGTTTTTT	CASGLGTSAGELFF
TRBV24-1	TRBJ2-1	.	TRBD2	TGTGCCACCGACAGCCGGGGGGGCCAAACCTACAATGAGCAGTTCTTC	CATDSRGGQTYNEQFF
TRBV28	TRBJ1-1	.	.	TGTGCCAGCAGACCGGGACAGAACACTGAAGCTTTCTTT	CASRPGQNTEAFF
TRBV6-5	TRBJ2-2	.	.	TGTGCCAGCAGACCAGACAGCACCGGGGAGCTGTTTTTT	CASRPDSTGELFF
TRBV5-5	TRBJ1-3	.	TRBD1	TGTGCCAGCAGCACCGGACAGGGGAACACCATATATTTT	CASSTGQGNTIYF
TRBV5-6	TRBJ1-2	.	.	TGTGCCAGCAGTGAGGGTGACTATGGCTACACCTTC	CASSEGDYGYTF
TRBV27	TRBJ1-1	.	TRBD1	TGTGCCAGCAGTTCCCGGACAGGCGGGGCTGAAGCTTTCTTT	CASSSRTGGAEAFF
TRBV11-3	TRBJ2-5	.	.	TGTGCCAGCAGCTTAGATCCCAGGGAGACCCAGTACTTC	CASSLDPRETQYF
TRBV27	TRBJ2-7	.	.	TGTGCCAGCAGCCCCCGGTCCGCCTACGAGCAGTACTTC	CASSPRSAYEQYF
TRBV7-2	TRBJ1-1	.	.	TGTGCCAGCAGAAAAACAGGGTTCGTCGCTGAAGCTTTCTTT	CASRKTGFVAEAFF
TRBV28	TRBJ1-6	.	.	TGTGCCAGCAGTTTAGCGACGGAGGCAGGGGTCCACTTT	CASSLATEAGVHF
TRBV10-3	TRBJ2-3	.	.	TGTGCCATCAGGACCCAGGGAGATACGCAGTATTTT	CAIRTQGDTQYF
TRBV18	TRBJ1-3	.	.	TGTGCCAGCTCACCCATTGTGCAGGGCGGTTTCGGAAACACCATATATTTT	CASSPIVQGGFGNTIYF
TRBV7-9	TRBJ2-7	.	.	TGTGCCAGCAGCTTACAGACGCAGGGCCCCCACTTC	CASSLQTQGPHF
TRBV30	TRBJ2-7	once	TRBD1	TGTGCCTGGAGTGGGAAGGGACAGGGGAACTACGAGCAGTACTTC	CAWSGKGQGNYEQYF
TRBV6-5	TRBJ2-3	.	TRBD2	TGTGCCAGCAGTTATCATGGGGGAGGGGGCACAGATACGCAGTATTTT	CASSYHGGGGTDTQYF
TRBV5-4	TRBJ1-6	once	TRBD1	TGTGCCAGCAGCTTGCAAGACAGGGAGAATTCACCCCTCCACTTT	CASSLQDRENSPLHF
TRBV19	TRBJ2-5	many	TRBD2	TGTGCCAGTACCTCCACCGGGGGGGAGGAGACCCAGTACTTC	CASTSTGGEETQYF
TRBV2	TRBJ2-7	.	.	TGTGCCAGCAGTCTCCAGACAGTTTACGAGCAGTACTTC	CASSLQTVYEQYF
TRBV30	TRBJ2-5	.	TRBD2	TGTGCCTCCGTCGGGGGTAGCGGGGGGCCGTGGCAAGAGACCCAGTACTTC	CASVGGSGGPWQETQYF
TRBV7-9	TRBJ2-5	few	.	TGTGCCAGCAGCTTAGAAAGGTGGCGGCGGGAGACCCAGTACTTC	CASSLERWRRETQYF
TRBV11-1	TRBJ2-7	.	TRBD1	TGTGCCAGCAGCTTAGTCCCGACAGGGGGCTACGAGCAGTACTTC	CASSLVPTGGYEQYF
TRBV5-1	TRBJ1-1	.	TRBD1	TGCGCCAGCAGCTTAGGGACAGGGACGTTCACTGAAGCTTTCTTT	CASSLGTGTFTEAFF
TRBV4-1	TRBJ2-7	.	.	TGCGCCAGCAGCCTTGGGGACGGGACATACGAGCAGTACTTC	CASSLGDGTYEQYF
TRBV28	TRBJ1-4	.	.	TGTGCCAGCAGTTTTGACAGTTATGAAAAACTGTTTTTT	CASSFDSYEKLFF
TRBV14	TRBJ2-7	few	TRBD1	TGTGCCAGCAGCGGACAGGGATCCCTACGCTACGAGCAGTACTTC	CASSGQGSLRYEQYF
TRBV5-1	TRBJ2-5	few	TRBD2	TGCGCCAGCAGCTCGGGCGCAGCGGGGCCTCAAGAGACCCAGTACTTC	CASSSGAAGPQETQYF
TRBV11-2	TRBJ1-1	.	TRBD1	TGTGCCAGCAGCTCCGACAGGGGATACACTGAAGCTTTCTTT	CASSSDRGYTEAFF
TRBV5-1	TRBJ2-3	few	TRBD2	TGCGCCAGCAGCTTGATGGCTAGCGGGGGTGAAAATACGCAGTATTTT	CASSLMASGGENTQYF
TRBV19	TRBJ1-1	few	.	TGTGCCAGTAAGACAGATCTGAACACTGAAGCTTTCTTT	CASKTDLNTEAFF
TRBV12-2	TRBJ1-1	.	.	TGTGCAAGTCCCTTAATAGGGGGCGATTACACTGAAGCTTTCTTT	CASPLIGGDYTEAFF
TRBV5-1	TRBJ2-3	few	TRBD1	TGCGCCAGCGGACAGGGCGGGGGCACAGATACGCAGTATTTT	CASGQGGGTDTQYF
TRBV24-1	TRBJ2-3	.	.	TGTGCCACCAGTGCTCCGGGAGACACAGATACGCAGTATTTT	CATSAPGDTDTQYF
TRBV7-2	TRBJ2-5	.	TRBD2	TGTGCCAGCAGCCGGGCTAGCGGGGGGTTAGAGACCCAGTACTTC	CASSRASGGLETQYF
TRBV9	TRBJ2-7	.	.	TGTGCCAGCAGCGCCAACTCCTACGAGCAGTACTTC	CASSANSYEQYF
TRBV5-4	TRBJ2-5	.	TRBD2	TGTGCCAGCGGGGGGGTTCAAGAGACCCAGTACTTC	CASGGVQETQYF
TRBV10-3	TRBJ2-1	.	.	TGTGCCATCAGTGAAAGGGACACCCAGGAGCAGTTCTTC	CAISERDTQEQFF
TRBV6-6	TRBJ1-6	.	.	TGTGCCAGCAGTTACTACAGTCCCTCACCCCTCCACTTT	CASSYYSPSPLHF
TRBV6-1	TRBJ2-5	.	TRBD2	TGTGCCAGCAGTGAAGAACTAGCGGGGGGGCCGCGGGATGAGACCCAGTACTTC	CASSEELAGGPRDETQYF
TRBV11-3	TRBJ2-2	.	.	TGTGCCAGCAGCTTACCCGCGAACACCGGGGAGCTGTTTTTT	CASSLPANTGELFF